The 5 T cell receptor beta chains reported below all come from one sample, sequenced in a study of T cells in localized non-small cell lung cancer. The protocol was immunoSEQ multiplex PCR, while the TCRdb copy is restricted to in-frame clones and leaves out a portion. The sample comprises about 33,000 clones, 80% of which are singletons, and 15% to 20% rests with the top ten. The sample in question was peripheral blood, obtained before any cancer treatment. The source of these receptors is a male donor aged 60 or over with stage III squamous cell lung carcinoma.

The V gene is TRBV10-2, the J gene TRBJ2-5; 7 bases agree with TRBD1. After removal of 5 bases from V and 4 bases from J, the junction contained 1 base not matched to a gene. The length of the CDR3 is 12 residues. CDR1 is WSHSY, CDR2 SAAADI, per germline. The CDR3, as DNA: TGCGCCAGCAGTCGACAGGGAGAGACCCAGTACTTC. This gives the protein CASSRQGETQYF.

The chain is built from TRBV7-2 and TRBJ1-5; 9 nucleotides agree with TRBD1. The V gene's germline CDR1 is SGHTA and CDR2 FQGNSA. This CDR3 contains 13 residues. Trimming at V came to 5 bases and at J to 4 bases, leaving 0 bases not matched to a gene. CDR3 residues: CASSGQGNQPQHF. The CDR3 DNA reads TGTGCCAGCAGCGGACAGGGGAATCAGCCCCAGCATTTT.

The V call is TRBV9, the J call TRBJ1-2, with D possibly being TRBD1 (6 bases). The CDR3 is 13 residues long. Germline V lookup: CDR1 SGDLS, CDR2 YYNGEE. The germline V and J ends were trimmed by 0 bases and 7 bases, with 10 bases remaining between them. The CDR3 loop reads CASSVGGGTGYTF. The CDR3 DNA sequence: TGTGCCAGCAGCGTAGGAGGGGGAACTGGCTACACCTTC. The whole variable domain, remainder taken from reference TRBV9 and TRBJ1-2, is DSGVTQTPKHLITATGQRVTLRCSPRSGDLSVYWYQQSLDQGLQFLIQYYNGEERAKGNILERFSAQQFPDLHSELNLSSLELGDSALYFCASSVGGGTGYTFGSGTRLTVV.

This clone was found once. This chain links TRBV2 with TRBJ1-5; D is undetermined. Deletions cut 6 bases from V and 5 bases from J, with 14 bases between. The CDR3 contains 14 residues. Germline loops: CDR1 SNHLY, CDR2 FYNNEI. This CDR3 is CASRATIPDQPQHF. As DNA, the CDR3 is TGTGCCAGCAGGGCCACTATCCCAGATCAGCCCCAGCATTTT.

This chain joins TRBV10-3 and TRBJ2-2; a weak D match, TRBD2 (6 bases). In germline, CDR1 is ENHRY, CDR2 SYGVKD. This CDR3 is built from 15 residues. V lost 6 bases and J 5 bases, leaving 16 bases between the germline ends. The CDR3 reads CAIRGGNLETGELFF. The CDR3 region has the DNA TGTGCCATCAGGGGCGGGAACCTGGAAACCGGGGAGCTGTTTTTT.